The 32 T cell receptor beta chains below come from one sample, sequenced in a study of blood T cell repertoires in COVID-19. Assay used: immunoSEQ multiplex PCR; TCRdb lists only in-frame clones, some missing. Found here are around 360,000 clones, 87% of them singletons; the top ten hold approximately 3%. Sequencing was performed on PBMCs or T cells enriched from blood (not recorded which). These TCRs come from a woman in her twenties or thirties who had recovered from COVID-19.

V is TRBV19 and J is TRBJ2-2, with TRBD2 matching over 7 bases. The CDR3 covers 16 residues. CDR1 LNHDA and CDR2 SQIVND come from the germline V gene (reference sequence). The V segment lost 6 bases and the J segment 0 bases; nucleotides outside the gene matches: 7. DNA of the CDR3: TGTGCCAGTAGGGAAAGGGGAGGGTCGAACACCGGGGAGCTGTTTTTT. It specifies CASRERGGSNTGELFF.

The V and J genes are TRBV27 and TRBJ2-7; 11 bases align to TRBD2. Unmatched junction bases numbered 5, after V lost 6 bases and J lost 1 base. Germline-derived CDR1 and CDR2 are MNHEY and SMNVEV (reference sequence). The CDR3 is 15 residues long. This CDR3 is CASRVAGGPSYEQYF. The CDR3 DNA sequence: TGTGCCAGCAGGGTAGCGGGAGGGCCGTCCTACGAGCAGTACTTC.

V usage is TRBV6-5 and J usage is TRBJ2-2; D is ambiguous. Germline CDR1 MNHEY, CDR2 SVGAGI. V was cut by 6 bases and J by 0 bases, with 11 bases left in between. The CDR3 consists of 15 residues. CDR3 sequence: CASRGMGANTGELFF. The CDR3 DNA follows: TGTGCCAGCAGGGGCATGGGCGCGAACACCGGGGAGCTGTTTTTT.

This chain connects TRBV7-9 to TRBJ1-4, with a weak D call TRBD1 (5 bases). In germline, CDR1 is SEHNR, CDR2 FQNEAQ (reference sequence). The CDR3 has 15 amino acids. V was trimmed by 2 bases and J by 7 bases, leaving 14 bases between them. The DNA of the CDR3 is TGTGCCAGCAGCTTACGGAGGGACTACGGTGAAAAACTGTTTTTT. This sequence encodes CASSLRRDYGEKLFF.

Only a few counts were recorded for this clone. The rearrangement joins TRBV11-2 to TRBJ2-5; 8 bases are shared with TRBD2. V dropped 4 bases and J dropped 2; count of bases not matched to a gene: 9. Per germline, CDR1 SGHAT and CDR2 FQNNGV. CDR3 length equals 16 residues. The CDR3 spells CASSSPILAAQETQYF. In DNA form, the CDR3 reads TGTGCCAGCAGCTCCCCAATACTAGCGGCGCAAGAGACCCAGTACTTC.

The rearrangement uses TRBV27 and TRBJ1-1, with D possibly TRBD1 on 6 matching bases. Germline V lookup: CDR1 MNHEY, CDR2 SMNVEV (reference sequence). The CDR3 sequence is 14 residues long. Trimming took off 6 bases at V and 4 bases at J, with 15 bases between the two ends. The CDR3 protein is CASRTLQGTTEAFF. Written as DNA, the CDR3 is TGTGCCAGCAGAACTCTCCAGGGGACCACTGAAGCTTTCTTT.

The chain carries TRBV6-5 and TRBJ2-2; 7 bases fit TRBD1. Per germline, CDR1 MNHEY and CDR2 SVGAGI. CDR3 length equals 14 residues. V lost 6 bases, J lost 5 bases, and 6 bases stayed unmatched. CDR3 in amino acids: CASSRDSTTGELFF. The CDR3 DNA sequence: TGTGCCAGCAGCCGGGACAGCACAACCGGGGAGCTGTTTTTT.

This sequence joins TRBV11-1 and TRBJ1-6, with TRBD1 matching 9 bases. CDR1 SGHAT and CDR2 FQDESV come from the germline V gene (reference sequence). J lost 7 bases, V lost 6 bases, and 7 bases had no gene match. CDR3 size: 15 residues. The CDR3 spells CASSLRTGANSPLHF. The CDR3 DNA is TGTGCCAGCAGTCTACGGACAGGGGCCAATTCACCCCTCCACTTT.

The V call is TRBV4-1, the J call TRBJ2-1; 8 bases are shared with TRBD1. The ends lost 0 bases at V and 3 bases at J; junction bases unmatched: 4. This CDR3 is 16 amino acids long. From germline, CDR1 is MGHRA and CDR2 YSYEKL. The DNA of the CDR3 is TGCGCCAGCAGCCAAGAGCAGGGGGCGGTCTACAATGAGCAGTTCTTC. Translated: CASSQEQGAVYNEQFF.

The V call is TRBV28, the J call TRBJ2-2, with D possibly matching TRBD1 (5 bases). Per the germline V gene, CDR1 is MDHEN and CDR2 is SYDVKM. The V gene lost 3 bases and the J gene lost 7 bases, with 9 bases spanning the gap. The CDR3 consists of 13 residues. For the CDR3, the DNA is TGTGCCAGCAGTTTTTGGGGCCACGGGGAGCTGTTTTTT. Protein product: CASSFWGHGELFF.

The CDR3 loop is CASSLDRTYGYTF. The DNA for the CDR3 is TGTGCCAGCAGTCTGGACAGGACCTATGGCTACACCTTC. V gene TRBV6-5 combines with J gene TRBJ1-2; 7 nucleotides align to TRBD1. V lost 5 bases to trimming and J lost 4 bases; unmatched junction nucleotides: 4. This CDR3 is 13 amino acids long. Germline CDR1 MNHEY, CDR2 SVGAGI.

The chain combines TRBV7-2 with TRBJ1-2, with 7 bases lining up with TRBD1. The germline CDR1 and CDR2 sequences are SGHTA and FQGNSA. The CDR3 length is 14 residues. Trimming removed 4 bases from V and 7 bases from J; junction bases left unmatched: 9. The CDR3 is CASSSGGGGLGYTF. The CDR3 coding sequence is TGTGCCAGCAGCTCGGGAGGGGGCGGGCTTGGCTACACCTTC. Complete variable domain (other parts from reference TRBV7-2 and TRBJ1-2): GAGVSQSPSNKVTEKGKDVELRCDPISGHTALYWYRQSLGQGLEFLIYFQGNSAPDKSGLPSDRFSAERTGGSVSTLTIQRTQQEDSAVYLCASSSGGGGLGYTFGSGTRLTVV.

This chain joins TRBV2 and TRBJ1-6; perhaps TRBD1 as D (6 bases). CDR3 length equals 13 residues. Trimming pared 6 bases from V and 7 bases from J, leaving 10 bases between. CDR1 is SNHLY and CDR2 is FYNNEI in the germline V gene. CDR3 nucleotides: TGTGCCAGCAGCGACAGGTTGAATTCACCCCTCCACTTT. It encodes CASSDRLNSPLHF.

This clone has just a few counts. The V and J genes are TRBV4-2 and TRBJ1-2; the D gene is possibly TRBD1 (5 bases). CDR1 is LGHNA, CDR2 YNFKEQ, per germline. The CDR3 consists of 14 residues. V lost 4 bases to trimming and J lost 3 bases, with 12 bases between them. CDR3 loop: CASSPRTIDYGYTF. The CDR3 DNA follows: TGTGCCAGCAGCCCGAGGACAATCGACTATGGCTACACCTTC.

The chain uses TRBV6-5 and TRBJ1-6, with unresolved D. CDR1 and CDR2 from the germline V gene are MNHEY and SVGAGI. The V end was cut by 6 bases, the J end by 10 bases, with 13 bases between. The CDR3 has 13 amino acids. CDR3 residues: CASSPRRASPLHF. The CDR3 DNA reads as TGTGCCAGCAGCCCCAGGAGGGCGTCACCCCTCCACTTT.

The chain recombines TRBV7-9 with TRBJ2-1, with D possibly TRBD2 on 5 matching bases. Germline lookup yields CDR1 SEHNR and CDR2 FQNEAQ (reference sequence). Trimming took 7 bases from V and 0 from J, leaving 16 bases between them. This CDR3 has 16 residues. CDR3 sequence (DNA): TGTGCCAGCACCCTTCGACGGGGTGCCTCCTACAATGAGCAGTTCTTC. This gives the protein CASTLRRGASYNEQFF. The complete variable domain, with remaining parts taken from reference TRBV7-9 and TRBJ2-1, reads DTGVSQNPRHKITKRGQNVTFRCDPISEHNRLYWYRQTLGQGPEFLTYFQNEAQLEKSRLLSDRFSAERPKGSFSTLEIQRTEQGDSAMYLCASTLRRGASYNEQFFGPGTRLTVL.

To note about this clone: This sample includes further DNA sequences coding for the same CDR3. This chain links TRBV7-9 with TRBJ1-2; possibly TRBD1 for D (5 bases). This CDR3 is built from 13 residues. CDR1 SEHNR and CDR2 FQNEAQ come from the germline V gene (reference sequence). The V and J ends lost 2 bases and 4 bases respectively, with 8 bases between them. In DNA, the CDR3 is TGTGCCAGCAGCTTATTGGGGGGCTATGGCTACACCTTC. It yields the protein CASSLLGGYGYTF.

The chain recombines TRBV18 with TRBJ2-7; tentative D call: TRBD2 (6 bases). Germline CDR1 is KGHSH and CDR2 is LQKENI. The CDR3 has 14 amino acids. V dropped 0 bases and J dropped 4 bases, with 10 bases sitting between them. CDR3 protein: CASSPPGRWYEQYF. For the CDR3, the DNA is TGTGCCAGCTCACCACCGGGGAGGTGGTACGAGCAGTACTTC.

This clone turned up a few times. The J gene is TRBJ1-1, the V gene TRBV7-9; TRBD1 is a possible D gene (6 bases). V lost 1 base and J 11 bases, leaving 8 bases between the germline ends. The CDR3 is 11 amino acids. Germline V gene lookup returns CDR1 SEHNR and CDR2 FQNEAQ (reference sequence). CDR3 amino acids: CASSLGQGAFF. In DNA, the CDR3 is TGTGCCAGCAGCTTAGGGCAGGGGGCTTTCTTT.

This clone has more than one count but fewer than ten. The CDR3 coding sequence is TGTGCCAGCAGCCTATGGGACAGACAGGAGACCTACGAGCAGTACTTC. It yields the protein CASSLWDRQETYEQYF. This rearrangement joins TRBV5-6 to TRBJ2-7; the match to TRBD1 covers 7 bases. The V segment lost 4 bases and the J segment 2 bases; nucleotides outside the gene matches: 12. This CDR3 spans 16 amino acids. In germline, CDR1 is SGHDT, CDR2 YYEEEE.

The chain joins TRBV20-1 to TRBJ1-1; D is possibly TRBD1 (5 bases). The CDR3 spans 11 residues. The germline V gene has CDR1 DFQATT and CDR2 SNEGSKA (reference sequence). The CDR3 loop is CSARESTEAFF. The DNA for the CDR3 is TGCAGCGCCAGGGAAAGCACTGAAGCTTTCTTT.

V and J are TRBV5-1 and TRBJ2-3, with 10 bases matching TRBD2. Germline V CDR1 and CDR2: SGHRS, YFSETQ. CDR3 length: 18 residues. J gave up 0 bases and V 0 bases, and 7 bases lay outside the gene matches. For the CDR3, the DNA is TGCGCCAGCAGCTTGGCCCCTAGCGGGGGCTCTAGCACAGATACGCAGTATTTT. This codes for CASSLAPSGGSSTDTQYF.

The J gene is TRBJ2-7, the V gene TRBV2; 7 bases align to TRBD1. The germline V gene encodes CDR1 SNHLY and CDR2 FYNNEI. Losses at the gene ends were 7 bases for V and 6 bases for J; bases not matched to a gene: 12. The length of the CDR3 is 14 residues. Here the CDR3 DNA reads TGTGCCAGCACCTCCCTAGGGGGCCGCGTCGAGCAGTACTTC. It yields the protein CASTSLGGRVEQYF. Variable domain in full (rest from reference TRBV2 and TRBJ2-7): EPEVTQTPSHQVTQMGQEVILRCVPISNHLYFYWYRQILGQKVEFLVSFYNNEISEKSEIFDDQFSVERPDGSNFTLKIRSTKLEDSAMYFCASTSLGGRVEQYFGPGTRLTVT.

The V call is TRBV6-4, the J call TRBJ1-2; D gene uncertain. The CDR3 loop spans 16 amino acids. Germline V gene sequence: CDR1 MRHNA, CDR2 SNTAGT. Trimming cost V 6 bases and J 8 bases, with 25 bases left between them. CDR3 amino acids: CASSPSAGSSGAGYTF. In DNA, the CDR3 is TGTGCCAGCAGCCCATCCGCCGGGTCATCGGGTGCGGGCTACACCTTC.

This chain connects TRBV7-2 to TRBJ1-2; 9 positions match TRBD1. J was trimmed by 7 bases and V by 5 bases; bases with no gene match: 11. The CDR3 consists of 15 residues. The germline V gene encodes CDR1 SGHTA and CDR2 FQGNSA. In nucleotides, the CDR3 is TGTGCCAGCAGCCCAAAAACCGGGACAGGGAGTGGCTACACCTTC. The encoded protein is CASSPKTGTGSGYTF.

The rearrangement links TRBV6-2 or TRBV6-3 to TRBJ1-2, with D tentatively TRBD1 (6 bases). V lost 5 bases and J 4 bases, leaving 14 bases between the germline ends. There are 14 residues in the CDR3. CDR1 MNHEY and CDR2 SVGEGT come from the germline V gene. CDR3 DNA: TGTGCCAGCAGTCCGTCGGGGACAATCTATGGCTACACCTTC. Protein sequence: CASSPSGTIYGYTF.

This clone is a singleton in its sample. The V call is TRBV28, the J call TRBJ2-7; TRBD1 is a possible D gene (5 bases). The CDR3 consists of 11 residues. Germline lookup yields CDR1 MDHEN and CDR2 SYDVKM. Trimming removed 3 bases from V and 8 bases from J, with 8 bases in between. CDR3 protein: CASSFQGKQYF. CDR3 DNA: TGTGCCAGCAGTTTCCAGGGTAAGCAGTACTTC.

The rearrangement links TRBV6-5 to TRBJ2-7; TRBD1 is a possible D gene (6 bases). Germline CDR1 reads MNHEY; CDR2 reads SVGAGI. The V and J ends lost 8 bases and 2 bases respectively, with 16 bases between them. The CDR3 has 14 amino acids. CDR3 residues: CASCLTGRAYEQYF. The CDR3 bases are TGTGCCAGCTGCCTGACAGGTAGGGCCTACGAGCAGTACTTC.

V is TRBV27 and J is TRBJ1-5, with TRBD1 matching 10 bases. The CDR3 is 15 residues long. Germline V gives CDR1 MNHEY, CDR2 SMNVEV (reference sequence). V lost 4 bases to trimming and J lost 7 bases; unmatched junction nucleotides: 7. DNA of the CDR3: TGTGCCAGCAGTTCGGGACAGGGGATTTTCCAGCCCCAGCATTTT. It translates to CASSSGQGIFQPQHF.

This clone occurred a few times. This chain links TRBV11-2 with TRBJ1-1; D may be TRBD1 (5 bases). This CDR3 contains 15 residues. The V end lost 5 bases, the J end lost 4 bases, and 17 bases lay between the germline ends. CDR1 and CDR2 (germline): SGHAT, FQNNGV. The CDR3 DNA reads as TGTGCCAGCAGCCTCTGGGGGGGACGAGGCACTGAAGCTTTCTTT. This translates into CASSLWGGRGTEAFF.

This clone was seen a few times. V usage is TRBV4-1 and J usage is TRBJ1-5, with TRBD1 matching over 7 bases. This CDR3 is 17 amino acids long. Germline CDR1 MGHRA, CDR2 YSYEKL. V gave up 0 bases and J gave up 3 bases; unmatched junction bases: 8. CDR3 sequence: CASSQDGIRGNNQPQHF. The CDR3 DNA reads as TGCGCCAGCAGCCAAGATGGGATCAGGGGGAACAATCAGCCCCAGCATTTT.

The rearrangement joins TRBV5-1 to TRBJ2-6; 9 nucleotides match TRBD1. V dropped 2 bases and J dropped 0; count of bases not matched to a gene: 3. The CDR3 consists of 17 residues. CDR1 and CDR2 (germline): SGHRS, YFSETQ. The CDR3 here is CASSFGTGTSGANVLTF. The CDR3 DNA reads TGCGCCAGCAGCTTTGGGACAGGGACCTCTGGGGCCAACGTCCTGACTTTC.